This record concerns one TCR beta chain sequence. Germline loops: CDR1 LNHDA, CDR2 SQIVND (reference sequence). The CDR3 covers 14 residues. Trimming took 4 bases from V and 3 from J; bases not matched to a gene: 5. The data stem from a study of blood T cell repertoires in COVID-19. Study information: COVID-19 samples from acute and convalescent phases originated in the United States, Italy and Spain. PBMCs, B-cell-depleted T cells, or T cells provided the cDNA or gDNA that made up the material.

Original analysis: Reference gene primer amplification gave estimated nucleated cell counts. The method was immunoSEQ multiplex PCR; TCRdb's version includes in-frame clones alone and lacks a portion of them. V, J and clone size were drawn from that table, and D and trimming were deduced from the DNA. Among over 200,000 clones listed, 70% to 90% were seen once. The sequenced sample was peripheral blood. The receptor was isolated from a woman between 18 and 29 years old who had recovered from COVID-19. The chain employs TRBV19 and TRBJ2-7; TRBD1 matches at 8 bases. CDR3 residues: CASSTAGTGYEQYF. For the CDR3, the DNA is TGTGCCAGTAGTACCGCCGGGACAGGCTACGAGCAGTACTTC. The full variable domain, in which reference TRBV19 and TRBJ2-7 provide the parts outside the CDR3, is DGGITQSPKYLFRKEGQNVTLSCEQNLNHDAMYWYRQDPGQGLRLIYYSQIVNDFQKGDIAEGYSVSREKKESFPLTVTSAQKNPTAFYLCASSTAGTGYEQYFGPGTRLTVT.